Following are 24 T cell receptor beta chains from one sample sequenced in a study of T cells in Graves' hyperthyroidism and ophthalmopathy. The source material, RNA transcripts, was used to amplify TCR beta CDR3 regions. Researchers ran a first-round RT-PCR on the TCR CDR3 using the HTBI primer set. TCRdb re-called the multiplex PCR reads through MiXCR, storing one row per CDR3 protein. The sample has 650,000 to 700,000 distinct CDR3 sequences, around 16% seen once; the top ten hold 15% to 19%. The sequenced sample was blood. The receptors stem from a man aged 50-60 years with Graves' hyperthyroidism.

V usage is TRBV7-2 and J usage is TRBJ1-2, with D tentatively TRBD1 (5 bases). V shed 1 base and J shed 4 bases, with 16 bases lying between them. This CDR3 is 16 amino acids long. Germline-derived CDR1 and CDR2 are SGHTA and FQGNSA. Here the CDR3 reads CASSLGMAGSLYGYTF. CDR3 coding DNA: TGTGCCAGCAGCTTAGGGATGGCAGGGTCTCTCTATGGCTACACCTTC.

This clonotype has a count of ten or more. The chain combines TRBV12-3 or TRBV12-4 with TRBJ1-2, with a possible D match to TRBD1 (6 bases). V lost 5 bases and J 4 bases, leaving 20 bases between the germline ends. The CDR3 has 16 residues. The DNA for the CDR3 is TGTGCCAGCAGTCTCTACCGGACAGCTTTTTTCTATGGCTACACCTTC. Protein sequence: CASSLYRTAFFYGYTF.

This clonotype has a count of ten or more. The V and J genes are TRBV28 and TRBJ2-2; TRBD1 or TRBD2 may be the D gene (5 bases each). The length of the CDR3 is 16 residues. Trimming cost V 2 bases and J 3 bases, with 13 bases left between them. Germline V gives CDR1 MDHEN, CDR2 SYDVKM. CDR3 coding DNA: TGTGCCAGCAGTTTAGGTAGAGGGACGTACACCGGGGAGCTGTTTTTT. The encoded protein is CASSLGRGTYTGELFF.

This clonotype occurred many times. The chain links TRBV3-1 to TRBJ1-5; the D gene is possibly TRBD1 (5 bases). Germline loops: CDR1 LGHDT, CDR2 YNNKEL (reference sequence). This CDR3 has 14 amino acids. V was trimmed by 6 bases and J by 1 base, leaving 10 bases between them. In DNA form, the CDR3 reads TGTGCCAGCAGTCAGGAGGGGAGCAATCAGCCCCAGCATTTT. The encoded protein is CASSQEGSNQPQHF.

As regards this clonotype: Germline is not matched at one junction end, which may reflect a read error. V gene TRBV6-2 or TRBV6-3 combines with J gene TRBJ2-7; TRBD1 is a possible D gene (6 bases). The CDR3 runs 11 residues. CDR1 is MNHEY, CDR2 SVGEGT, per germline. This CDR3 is CASSEDSEKYF. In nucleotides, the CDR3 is TGTGCCAGCAGCGAGGACAGCGAGAAGTACTTC.

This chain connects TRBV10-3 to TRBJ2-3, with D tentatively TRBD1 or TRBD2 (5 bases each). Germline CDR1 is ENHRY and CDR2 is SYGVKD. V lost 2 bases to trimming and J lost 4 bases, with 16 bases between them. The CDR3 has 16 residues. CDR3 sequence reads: CAISEGRGVGPDTQYF. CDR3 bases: TGTGCCATCAGTGAGGGGAGAGGGGTTGGACCAGATACGCAGTATTTT.

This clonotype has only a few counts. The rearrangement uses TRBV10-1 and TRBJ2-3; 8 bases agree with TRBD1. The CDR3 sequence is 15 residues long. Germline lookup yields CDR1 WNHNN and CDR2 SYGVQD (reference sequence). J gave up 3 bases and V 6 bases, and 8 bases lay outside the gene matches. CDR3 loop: CASSRTGLGTDTQYF. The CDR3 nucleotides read TGCGCCAGCAGCCGGACAGGGTTAGGGACAGATACGCAGTATTTT.

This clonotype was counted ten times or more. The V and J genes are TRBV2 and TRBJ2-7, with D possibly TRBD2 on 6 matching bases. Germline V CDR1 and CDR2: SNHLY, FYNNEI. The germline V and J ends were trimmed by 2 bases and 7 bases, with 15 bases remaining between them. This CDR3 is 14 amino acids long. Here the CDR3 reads CASSELGTPGEQYF. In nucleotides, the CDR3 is TGTGCCAGCAGTGAACTCGGGACTCCGGGGGAGCAGTACTTC.

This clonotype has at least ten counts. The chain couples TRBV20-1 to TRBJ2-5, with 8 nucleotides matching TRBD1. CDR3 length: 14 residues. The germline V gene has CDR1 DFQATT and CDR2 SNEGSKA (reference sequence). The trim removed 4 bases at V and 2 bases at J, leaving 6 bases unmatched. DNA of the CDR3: TGCAGTGCTACCGGGACAGGCCGTCAAGAGACCCAGTACTTC. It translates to CSATGTGRQETQYF.

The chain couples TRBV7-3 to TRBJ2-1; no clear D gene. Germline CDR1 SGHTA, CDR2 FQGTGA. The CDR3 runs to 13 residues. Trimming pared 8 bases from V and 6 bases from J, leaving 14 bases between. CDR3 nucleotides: TGTGCCAGCTCGAAAGGTTCATCCAATGAGCAGTTCTTC. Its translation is CASSKGSSNEQFF.

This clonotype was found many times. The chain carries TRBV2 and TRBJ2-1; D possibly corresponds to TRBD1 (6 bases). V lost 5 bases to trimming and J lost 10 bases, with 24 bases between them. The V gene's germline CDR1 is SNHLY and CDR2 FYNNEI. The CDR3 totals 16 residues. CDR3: CASSLMGSGALREQFF. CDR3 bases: TGTGCCAGCAGTCTGATGGGGTCAGGGGCTCTTCGGGAGCAGTTCTTC.

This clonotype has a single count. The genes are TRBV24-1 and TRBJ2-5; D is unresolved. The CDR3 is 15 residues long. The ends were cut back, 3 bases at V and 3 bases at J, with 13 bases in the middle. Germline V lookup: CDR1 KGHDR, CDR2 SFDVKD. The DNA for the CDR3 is TGTGCCACCAGTGATCCATCCGAACCTAAAGAGACCCAGTACTTC. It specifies CATSDPSEPKETQYF.

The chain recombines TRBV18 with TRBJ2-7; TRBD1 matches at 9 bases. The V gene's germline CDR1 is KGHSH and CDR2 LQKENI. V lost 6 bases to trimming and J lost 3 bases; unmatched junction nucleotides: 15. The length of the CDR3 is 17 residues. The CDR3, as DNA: TGTGCCAGCTCGCCAGGGGGGTTCGGGACAGGGATCTACGAGCAGTACTTC. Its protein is CASSPGGFGTGIYEQYF. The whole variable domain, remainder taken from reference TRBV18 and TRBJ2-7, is NAGVMQNPRHLVRRRGQEARLRCSPMKGHSHVYWYRQLPEEGLKFMVYLQKENIIDESGMPKERFSAEFPKEGPSILRIQQVVRGDSAAYFCASSPGGFGTGIYEQYFGPGTRLTVT.

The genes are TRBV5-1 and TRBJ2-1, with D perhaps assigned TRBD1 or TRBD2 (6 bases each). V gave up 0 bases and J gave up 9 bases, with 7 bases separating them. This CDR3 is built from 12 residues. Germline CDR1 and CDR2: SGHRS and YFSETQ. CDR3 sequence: CASSLGGAEQFF. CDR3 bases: TGCGCCAGCAGCTTGGGGGGGGCTGAGCAGTTCTTC.

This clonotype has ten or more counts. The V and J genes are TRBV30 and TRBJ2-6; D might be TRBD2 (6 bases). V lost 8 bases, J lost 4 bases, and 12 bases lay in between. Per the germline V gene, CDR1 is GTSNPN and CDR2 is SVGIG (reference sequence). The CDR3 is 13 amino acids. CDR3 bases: TGTGCCGCACTGGGACTCGGGGCCAACGTCCTGACTTTC. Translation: CAALGLGANVLTF.

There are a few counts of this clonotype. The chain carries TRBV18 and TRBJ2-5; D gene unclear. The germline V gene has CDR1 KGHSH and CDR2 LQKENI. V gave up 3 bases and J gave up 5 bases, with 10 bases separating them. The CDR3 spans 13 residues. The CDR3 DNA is TGTGCCAGCTCACCCTCGTATGGGGAGACCCAGTACTTC. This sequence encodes CASSPSYGETQYF. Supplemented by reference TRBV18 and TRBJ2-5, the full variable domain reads NAGVMQNPRHLVRRRGQEARLRCSPMKGHSHVYWYRQLPEEGLKFMVYLQKENIIDESGMPKERFSAEFPKEGPSILRIQQVVRGDSAAYFCASSPSYGETQYFGPGTRLLVL.

DNA for the CDR3: TGTGCCAGCAGACTGTCACTTACGACAGATACGCAGTATTTT. It specifies CASRLSLTTDTQYF. This sequence joins TRBV27 and TRBJ2-3; no clear D. This CDR3 spans 14 amino acids. Germline CDR1 reads MNHEY; CDR2 reads SMNVEV (reference sequence). V was clipped by 6 bases and J by 3 bases, with 13 bases between them.

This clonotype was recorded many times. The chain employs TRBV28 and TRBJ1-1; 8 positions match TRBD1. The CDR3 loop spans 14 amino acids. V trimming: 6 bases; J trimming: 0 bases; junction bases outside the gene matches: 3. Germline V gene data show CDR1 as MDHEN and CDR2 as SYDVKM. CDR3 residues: CASRTGGVNTEAFF. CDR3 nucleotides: TGTGCCAGCAGAACAGGGGGGGTGAACACTGAAGCTTTCTTT.

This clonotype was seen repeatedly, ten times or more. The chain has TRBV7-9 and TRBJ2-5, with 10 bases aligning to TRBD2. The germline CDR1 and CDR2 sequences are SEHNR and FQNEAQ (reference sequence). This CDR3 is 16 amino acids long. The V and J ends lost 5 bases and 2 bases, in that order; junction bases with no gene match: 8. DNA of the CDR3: TGTGCCAGCAGCACCATTCTAGCGGGAGATCAAGAGACCCAGTACTTC. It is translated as CASSTILAGDQETQYF.

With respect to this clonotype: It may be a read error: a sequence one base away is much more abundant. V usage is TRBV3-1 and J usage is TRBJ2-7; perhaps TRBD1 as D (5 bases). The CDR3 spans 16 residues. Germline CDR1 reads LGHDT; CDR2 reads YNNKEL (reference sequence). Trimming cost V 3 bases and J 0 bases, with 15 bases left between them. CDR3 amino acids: CASSHADSVYSYEQYF. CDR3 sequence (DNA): TGTGCCAGCAGCCACGCCGACAGCGTGTACTCCTACGAGCAGTACTTC.

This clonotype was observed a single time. CDR3 DNA: TGTGCCAGCAGCTTAAGGCTCCAGGGTCTCTCTGGGGCCAACGTCCTGACTTTC. This encodes CASSLRLQGLSGANVLTF. J is TRBJ2-6 and V is TRBV7-3; D might be TRBD1 (5 bases). This CDR3 comprises 18 residues. In germline, CDR1 is SGHTA, CDR2 FQGTGA. V dropped 1 base and J dropped 0 bases, with 13 bases sitting between them.

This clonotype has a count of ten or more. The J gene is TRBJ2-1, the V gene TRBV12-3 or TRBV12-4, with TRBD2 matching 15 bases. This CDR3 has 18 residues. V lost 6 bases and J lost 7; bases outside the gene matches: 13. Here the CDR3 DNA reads TGTGCCAGCAGCCTCGGGACTAGCGGGAGGAGGGTAGGTAATGAGCAGTTCTTC. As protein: CASSLGTSGRRVGNEQFF.

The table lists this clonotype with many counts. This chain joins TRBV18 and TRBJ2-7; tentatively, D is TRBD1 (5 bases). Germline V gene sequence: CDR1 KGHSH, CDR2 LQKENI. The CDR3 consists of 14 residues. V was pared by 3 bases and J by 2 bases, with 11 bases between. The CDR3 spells CASSPQGVAYEQYF. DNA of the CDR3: TGTGCCAGCTCACCCCAAGGGGTTGCCTACGAGCAGTACTTC.

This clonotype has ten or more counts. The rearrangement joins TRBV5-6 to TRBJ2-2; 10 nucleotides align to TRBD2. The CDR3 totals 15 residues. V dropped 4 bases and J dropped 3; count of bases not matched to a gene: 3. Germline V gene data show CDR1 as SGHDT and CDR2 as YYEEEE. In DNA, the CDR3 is TGTGCCAGCAGCCACAGCGGGAGGGACACCGGGGAGCTGTTTTTT. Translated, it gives CASSHSGRDTGELFF.